A single sample is the source of the 3 T cell receptor beta chains below, sequenced in a study of cytomegalovirus exposure and HLA in healthy donors. The protocol was immunoSEQ multiplex PCR, while the TCRdb copy is restricted to in-frame clones and leaves out a portion. The table has 45,000 to 65,000 clones, 85% to 90% seen once. Sequencing input: PBMCs. The receptors were gathered from a young woman in good health and CMV-seronegative.

This chain links TRBV5-4 with TRBJ1-4; tentatively, D is TRBD1 (5 bases). With 1 base removed from V and 8 bases from J, the gap between germline ends came to 12 bases. Germline V gives CDR1 SGHNT, CDR2 YYREEE (reference sequence). This CDR3 has 14 amino acids. The CDR3 spells CASSLWGGMEKLFF. The CDR3 region has the DNA TGTGCCAGCAGCTTGTGGGGGGGGATGGAAAAACTGTTTTTT.

The rearrangement links TRBV27 to TRBJ1-5; maybe TRBD1 (6 bases). CDR3 length: 12 residues. CDR1 and CDR2 (germline): MNHEY, SMNVEV (reference sequence). V was pared by 4 bases and J by 8 bases, with 9 bases between. The CDR3 region is CASSSGGEPQHF. The CDR3 DNA reads as TGTGCCAGCAGTTCGGGGGGCGAGCCCCAGCATTTT.

The chain combines TRBV6-5 with TRBJ1-5, with D perhaps TRBD1 (5 bases). Germline V lookup: CDR1 MNHEY, CDR2 SVGAGI. V gave up 8 bases and J gave up 0 bases, with 11 bases separating them. The CDR3 runs 14 residues. The CDR3 DNA follows: TGTGCCAGCCGTGACAGCCATAGCAATCAGCCCCAGCATTTT. Translated, it gives CASRDSHSNQPQHF.